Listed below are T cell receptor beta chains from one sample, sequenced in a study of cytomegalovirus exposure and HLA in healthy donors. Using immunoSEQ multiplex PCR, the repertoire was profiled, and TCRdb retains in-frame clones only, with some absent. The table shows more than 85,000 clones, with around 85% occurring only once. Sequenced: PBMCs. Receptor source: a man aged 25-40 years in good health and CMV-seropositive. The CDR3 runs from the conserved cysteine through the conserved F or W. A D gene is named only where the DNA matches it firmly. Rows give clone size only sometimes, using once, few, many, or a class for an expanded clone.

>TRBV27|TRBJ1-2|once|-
TGTGCCAGCATGGGGGGTAATAGCTATGGCTACACCTTC
CASMGGNSYGYTF
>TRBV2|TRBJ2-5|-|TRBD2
TGTGCCACACACGGGGGGCAAGAGACCCAGTACTTC
CATHGGQETQYF
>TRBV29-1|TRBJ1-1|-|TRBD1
TGCAGCGTTGTTAGGGACAGGGGAGGGTTCGGTGAAGCTTTCTTT
CSVVRDRGGFGEAFF
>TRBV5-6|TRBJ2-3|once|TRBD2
TGTGCCAGCAGCTTTAACGGGGGGGCTTTCGATACGCAGTATTTT
CASSFNGGAFDTQYF
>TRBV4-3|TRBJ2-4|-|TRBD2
TGCGCCAGCAGCCAAGATTGGAGGGGAGGGATCATTCAGTACTTC
CASSQDWRGGIIQYF
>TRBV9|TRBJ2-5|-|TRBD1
TGTGCCAGCAGCGGGGCCGGGACAGGGGGGGAGGCCCAGTACTTC
CASSGAGTGGEAQYF
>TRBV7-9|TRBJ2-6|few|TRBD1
TGTGCCAGCAGGGCAGGGGGTGGCAACGTCCTGACTTTC
CASRAGGGNVLTF
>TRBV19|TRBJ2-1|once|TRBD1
TGTGCCAGTAGTACCTACGCCGGGACAGGGGCAAATGAGCAGTTCTTC
CASSTYAGTGANEQFF
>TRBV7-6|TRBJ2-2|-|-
TGTGCCAGCAGCCGGACAGAGAACACCGGGGAGCTGTTTTTT
CASSRTENTGELFF
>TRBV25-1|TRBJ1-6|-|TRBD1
TGTGCCAGCAGTGAGGCCCGACAGGGGTCGGGTTCACCCCTCCACTTT
CASSEARQGSGSPLHF
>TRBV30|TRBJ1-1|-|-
TGTGCCTGGAGTGTCAGGTCAGGTGGTGAAGCTTTCTTT
CAWSVRSGGEAFF
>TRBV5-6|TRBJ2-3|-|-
TGTGCCAGCCTTAGCCGGGCAGGGGCAGATACGCAGTATTTT
CASLSRAGADTQYF
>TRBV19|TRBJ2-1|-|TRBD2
TGTGCCAGCGACGAAACTAGCGGGGGACACAATGAGCAGTTCTTC
CASDETSGGHNEQFF
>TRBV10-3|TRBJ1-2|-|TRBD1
TGTGCCATCAGTTTACTCGGAACAGGGGACAGCTATGGCTACACCTTC
CAISLLGTGDSYGYTF
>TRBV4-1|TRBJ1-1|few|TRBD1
TGCGCCAGCAGCCCAACAAGCTTAGCAGGGGGCCGGGGAGGGACTGAAGCTTTCTTT
CASSPTSLAGGRGGTEAFF
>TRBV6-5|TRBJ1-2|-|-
TGTGCCAGCAGCAGTAGCCGGGACTTCTACACCTTC
CASSSSRDFYTF
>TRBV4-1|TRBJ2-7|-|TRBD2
TGCGCCAGCAGCCAAACGCTAGCGGGGGGGCCAGTTTTCTACGAGCAGTACTTC
CASSQTLAGGPVFYEQYF
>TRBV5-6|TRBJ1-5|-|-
TGTGCCAGCAGCGGGGGGGCAGATCAGCCCCAGCATTTT
CASSGGADQPQHF
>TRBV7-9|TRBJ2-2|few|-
TGTGCCAGCAGCTTAGCGGCCCAAAACACCGGGGAGCTGTTTTTT
CASSLAAQNTGELFF
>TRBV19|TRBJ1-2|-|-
TGTGCCAGTAGTATGGGGGCTGATGGCTACACCTTC
CASSMGADGYTF
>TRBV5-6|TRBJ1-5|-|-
TGTGCCAGCAGCTTGAGAAGAACGGGTCAGCCCCAGCATTTT
CASSLRRTGQPQHF
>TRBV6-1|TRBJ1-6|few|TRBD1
TGTGCCATTAAAGGACAGGAGGTATCACCCCTCCACTTT
CAIKGQEVSPLHF
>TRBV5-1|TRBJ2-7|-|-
TGCGCCAGCAGCCTGATACCGGGACGGGGAGGAGAGCAGTACTTC
CASSLIPGRGGEQYF
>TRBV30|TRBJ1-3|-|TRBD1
TGTGCCTGGACCCGTCCACCAGGGGGCTATGGAAACACCATATATTTT
CAWTRPPGGYGNTIYF
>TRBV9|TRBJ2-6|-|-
TGTGCCAGCAGCGTAATTCGCGCTCAGCCCGGGGGATCTGGGGCCAACGTCCTGACTTTC
CASSVIRAQPGGSGANVLTF
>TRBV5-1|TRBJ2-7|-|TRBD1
TGCGCCAGCAGCTTGAGCGTGACAGGGGGCGAGCAGTACTTC
CASSLSVTGGEQYF
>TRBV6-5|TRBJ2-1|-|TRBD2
TGTGCCAGCAGTTTGTCTACTAGCGGGGGGGCCTTTGAGCAGTTCTTC
CASSLSTSGGAFEQFF
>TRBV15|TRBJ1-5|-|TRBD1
TGTGCCACCAGCAGAGGACAGGGCGGCGGTAGGCATCAGCCCCAGCATTTT
CATSRGQGGGRHQPQHF
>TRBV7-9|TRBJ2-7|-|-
TGTGCCAGCAGCCCACGCGTTAGCTCCTACGAGCAGTACTTC
CASSPRVSSYEQYF
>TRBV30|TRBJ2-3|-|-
TGTGCCTGGAGCTCATATCCAGGGGGGAATACGCAGTATTTT
CAWSSYPGGNTQYF
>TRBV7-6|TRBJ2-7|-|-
TGTGCCAGCAGCTTAGGGCCCGACTCCTACGAGCAGTACTTC
CASSLGPDSYEQYF
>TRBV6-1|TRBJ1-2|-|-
TGTGCCAGCGAAGAAGGTCCCCAGGGCCGTGGCTACACCTTC
CASEEGPQGRGYTF
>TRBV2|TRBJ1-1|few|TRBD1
TGTGCCAGCAGCGCCAGGGACAGGGGGCAGAGCACTGAAGCTTTCTTT
CASSARDRGQSTEAFF
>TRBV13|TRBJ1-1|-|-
TGTGCCAGCCATGTCGGTGGGCTGAACACTGAAGCTTTCTTT
CASHVGGLNTEAFF